This T cell receptor beta chain was observed in a study of T cell responses to AZD1222 COVID-19 vaccine. Clones were sequenced by immunoSEQ multiplex PCR, and TCRdb holds only the in-frame ones, with some missing. Of 120,000 to 150,000 clones listed, 80% to 90% are singletons. Germline CDR1 SGHKS, CDR2 YYEKEE (reference sequence). The CDR3 sequence is 11 residues long. V gave up 3 bases and J gave up 2 bases, with 2 bases separating them. Sequences were derived from peripheral blood, sampled on day 0 of AZD1222 vaccination. This TCR was recovered from an adult in good health. The rearrangement uses TRBV5-5 and TRBJ1-1; the D is unclear. The chain's CDR3 is CASSSNTEAFF. The DNA of the CDR3 is TGTGCCAGCAGCTCTAACACTGAAGCTTTCTTT.